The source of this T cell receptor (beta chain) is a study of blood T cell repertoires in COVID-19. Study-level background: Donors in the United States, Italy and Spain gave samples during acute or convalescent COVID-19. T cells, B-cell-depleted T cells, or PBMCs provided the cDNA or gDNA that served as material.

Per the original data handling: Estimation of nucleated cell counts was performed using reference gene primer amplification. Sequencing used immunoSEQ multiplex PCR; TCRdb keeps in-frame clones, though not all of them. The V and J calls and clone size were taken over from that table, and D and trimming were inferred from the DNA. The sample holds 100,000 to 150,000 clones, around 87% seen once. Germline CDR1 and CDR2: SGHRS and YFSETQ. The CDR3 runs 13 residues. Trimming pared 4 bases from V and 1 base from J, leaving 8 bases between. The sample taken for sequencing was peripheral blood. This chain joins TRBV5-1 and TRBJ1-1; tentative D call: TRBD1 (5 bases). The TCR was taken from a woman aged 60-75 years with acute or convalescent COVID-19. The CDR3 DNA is TGCGCCAGCAGCCCGCAGGGGAACACTGAAGCTTTCTTT. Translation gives CASSPQGNTEAFF.